This TCR beta chain was captured in a study of CD8 T cells in ankylosing spondylitis. General observations from the study: CD8+ disease-linked clones were present at relatively low frequencies in blood. It appeared that ankylosing spondylitis blood was characterized by a TCR beta motif of roughly 8 highly homologous variants. It was reported that disease-linked clones were significantly enriched in matched ankylosing spondylitis synovial fluid. Existing reports had already noted some motif variants in reactive arthritis synovial fluid and blood.

Quantitative 5'-RACE with molecular barcodes generated TCR beta libraries. TCRdb recomputed calls from the 5' RACE reads with MiXCR, one row per CDR3 protein. The sample shows 650,000 to 800,000 distinct CDR3 sequences, under 20% of them seen only once. This clonotype was seen a few times. The antigen remains unidentified. V dropped 0 bases and J dropped 2 bases, with 12 bases sitting between them. Germline assignment: CDR1 SGDLS and CDR2 YYNGEE. This CDR3 comprises 15 residues. The sequence was collected from a male donor with ankylosing spondylitis. The sample was blood, either unsorted or a sorted T cell fraction (not recorded which). The chain has TRBV9 and TRBJ2-7; no firm D call. The CDR3 loop is CASSVAVSAPYEQYF. The DNA for the CDR3 is TGTGCCAGCAGCGTAGCTGTTTCCGCCCCCTACGAGCAGTACTTC.